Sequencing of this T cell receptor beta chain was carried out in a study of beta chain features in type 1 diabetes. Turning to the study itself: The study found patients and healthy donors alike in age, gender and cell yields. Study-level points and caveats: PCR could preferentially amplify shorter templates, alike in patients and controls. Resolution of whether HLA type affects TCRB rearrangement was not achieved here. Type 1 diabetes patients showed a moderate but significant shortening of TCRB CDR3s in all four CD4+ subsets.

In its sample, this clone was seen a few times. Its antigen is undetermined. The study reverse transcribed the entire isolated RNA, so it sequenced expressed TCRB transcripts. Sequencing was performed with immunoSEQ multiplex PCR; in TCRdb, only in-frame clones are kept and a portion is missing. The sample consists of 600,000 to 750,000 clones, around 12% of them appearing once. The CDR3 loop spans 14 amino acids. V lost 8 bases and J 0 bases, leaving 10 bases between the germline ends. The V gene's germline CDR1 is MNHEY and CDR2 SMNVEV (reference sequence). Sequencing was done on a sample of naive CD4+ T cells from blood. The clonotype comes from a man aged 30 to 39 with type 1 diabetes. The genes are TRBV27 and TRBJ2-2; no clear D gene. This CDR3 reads CASGRNANTGELFF. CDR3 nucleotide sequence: TGTGCCAGCGGACGGAACGCGAACACCGGGGAGCTGTTTTTT.